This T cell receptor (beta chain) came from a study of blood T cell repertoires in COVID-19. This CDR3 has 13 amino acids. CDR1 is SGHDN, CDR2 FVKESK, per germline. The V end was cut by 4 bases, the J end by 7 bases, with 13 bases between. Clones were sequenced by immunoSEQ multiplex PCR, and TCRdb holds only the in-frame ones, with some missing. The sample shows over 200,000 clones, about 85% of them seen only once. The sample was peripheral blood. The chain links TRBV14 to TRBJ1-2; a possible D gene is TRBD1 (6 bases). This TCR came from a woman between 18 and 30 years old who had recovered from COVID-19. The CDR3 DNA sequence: TGTGCCAGCAGCCTATCGATAGGGGGTGGCTACACCTTC. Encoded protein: CASSLSIGGGYTF. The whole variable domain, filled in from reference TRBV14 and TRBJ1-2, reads EAGVTQFPSHSVIEKGQTVTLRCDPISGHDNLYWYRRVMGKEIKFLLHFVKESKQDESGMPNNRFLAERTGGTYSTLKVQPAELEDSGVYFCASSLSIGGGYTFGSGTRLTVV.